Given below is one TCR beta chain in context. Which antigen it targets is not known. The record has no base qualities; no much larger clone is one base away. A FACSAria II was used to sort memory CD4+ T cells, defined as single viable CD3+CD4+CD8-CD45RO+ cells. CMV serostatus was determined with a Roche Elecsys assay detecting serum IgG against CMV pp150, pp28, p38 and p52. Following thawing, total CD4+ T cells were enriched through positive selection using CD4 magnetic microbeads. The samples came from a different study that was designed specifically to examine the CD4+ T cell memory repertoire. Peripheral blood mononuclear cells were isolated and cryopreserved following standard operating procedures; serum was stored at -80 °C. CD3-PerCP (BW264/56), CD4-APC (RPA-T4), CD45RO-PE (UCHT1) and CD8-Pacific Orange (3B5) antibodies were used for staining, and non-viable cells were excluded with Sytox blue.

Genomic DNA was extracted from sorted cells with the Quick-DNA Microprep Kit. TCRbeta DNA was amplified with the immunoSEQ hsTCRbeta kit following the manufacturer's protocol. An Illumina MiSeq instrument was used to sequence the TCRbeta libraries. In the paper's pipeline: After out-of-frame sequences were removed, 2,204,828 distinct TCRbeta sequences remained, averaging approximately 68,000 per individual. Each individual was scored according to the count of 160 or so previously reported CMV-associated TCRbeta sequences and the total productive distinct TCRbeta count. A beta-binomial model was reimplemented in Python, and scikit-learn random forests with default parameters were trained on data from the US cohort. Classifier performance on the Belgian cohort was summarized as median AUC with percentile confidence intervals calculated over 10,000 bootstrap iterations. TCRdb limited this immuneACCESS table to in-frame rearrangements with V and J called. A share of clones is missing; checked studies link under half to unresolved V genes, and the rest is unexplained. V and J calls and clone size come straight from that table; D and trimming were deduced from the DNA. The sample records about 50,000 clones, roughly 78% of which are singletons. Jointly, the top ten make up about 0.8% of the sample.

This sample is drawn from a study of memory CD4+ T cells and cytomegalovirus serostatus (dated by TCRdb to 2018 to 2020). About the study as a whole: A total of roughly 33 healthy Belgian adults, of whom 9 were CMV seropositive and some 25 were CMV seronegative, were included in the cohort. The study sequenced CD4+ memory TCRbeta repertoires of a Belgian cohort with known cytomegalovirus serostatus to replicate a published TCR-based CMV serostatus classifier.

V trim: 0 bases; J trim: 0 bases; unmatched bases: 3. The CDR3 runs 17 amino acids, cysteine and phenylalanine included. The kept DNA is CDR3 alone, 51 bases in frame from the first base. CDR1 and CDR2 are read off the germline V gene as SGHRS and YFSETQ. Overall study results and their limits: Results were interpreted as suggesting that the CMV-associated TCR signature is largely present in the CD4+ memory repertoire. Only CD4+CD45RO+ memory cells were sequenced, unlike the original study, which covered naive and memory CD4+ and CD8+ populations. The original-framework classifier achieved a median bootstrapped AUC of about 0.95 with a 95% CI of 0.76-1.00 on the Belgian cohort. CMV serostatus prediction reached a median bootstrapped AUC of 0.95 with the original framework and roughly 0.9 with a US-trained random forest. Of 164 previously reported CMV-associated TCRbeta sequences, about 68 appeared in the CD4+ memory repertoires, each in one to five individuals.

What was sequenced was memory CD4+ T cells from blood. This TCR derives from an adult in good health and CMV-seronegative. The sequence is built from TRBV5-1 and TRBJ2-1; 10 nucleotides in the junction match TRBD2. The nucleotides read TGCGCCAGCAGCTTGGCTAGCGGGAGCTCCTCCTACAATGAGCAGTTCTTC. This codes for CASSLASGSSSYNEQFF.